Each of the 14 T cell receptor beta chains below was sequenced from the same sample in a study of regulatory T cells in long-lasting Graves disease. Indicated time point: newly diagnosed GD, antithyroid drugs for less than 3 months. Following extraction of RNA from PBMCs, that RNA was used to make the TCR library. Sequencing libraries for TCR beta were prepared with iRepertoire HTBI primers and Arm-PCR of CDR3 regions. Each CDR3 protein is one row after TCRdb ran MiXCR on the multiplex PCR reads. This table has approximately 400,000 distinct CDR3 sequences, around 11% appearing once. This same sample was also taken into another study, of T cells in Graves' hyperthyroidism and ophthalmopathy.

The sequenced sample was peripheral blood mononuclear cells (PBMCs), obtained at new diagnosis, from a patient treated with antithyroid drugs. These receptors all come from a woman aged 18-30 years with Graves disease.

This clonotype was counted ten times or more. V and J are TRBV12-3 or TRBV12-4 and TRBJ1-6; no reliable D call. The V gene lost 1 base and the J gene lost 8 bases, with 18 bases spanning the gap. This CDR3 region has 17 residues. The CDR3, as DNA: TGTGCCAGCAGTTTAGGGGCCTTTCGGGGTTTGGATTCACCCCTCCACTTT. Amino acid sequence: CASSLGAFRGLDSPLHF.

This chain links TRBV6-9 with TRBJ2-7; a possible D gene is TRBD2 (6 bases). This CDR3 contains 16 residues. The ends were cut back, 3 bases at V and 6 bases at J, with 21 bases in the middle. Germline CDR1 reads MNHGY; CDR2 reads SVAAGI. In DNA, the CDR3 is TGTGCCAGCAGTTACAGTGTGGCGGGACCGGGGGTCGAGCAGTACTTC. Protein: CASSYSVAGPGVEQYF.

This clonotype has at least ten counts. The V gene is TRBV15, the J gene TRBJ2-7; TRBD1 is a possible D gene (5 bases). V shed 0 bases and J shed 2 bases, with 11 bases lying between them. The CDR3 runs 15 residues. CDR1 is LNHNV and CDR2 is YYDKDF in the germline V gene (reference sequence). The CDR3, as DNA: TGTGCCACCAGCAGAGAGACAGCCTCGGCCTACGAGCAGTACTTC. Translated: CATSRETASAYEQYF.

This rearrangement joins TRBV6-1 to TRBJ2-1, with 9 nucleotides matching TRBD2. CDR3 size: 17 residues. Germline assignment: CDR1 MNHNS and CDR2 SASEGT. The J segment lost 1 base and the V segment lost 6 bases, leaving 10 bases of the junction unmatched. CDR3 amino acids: CASSLWGSGGSYNEQFF. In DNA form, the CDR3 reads TGTGCCAGCAGCCTATGGGGTAGCGGGGGATCCTACAATGAGCAGTTCTTC.

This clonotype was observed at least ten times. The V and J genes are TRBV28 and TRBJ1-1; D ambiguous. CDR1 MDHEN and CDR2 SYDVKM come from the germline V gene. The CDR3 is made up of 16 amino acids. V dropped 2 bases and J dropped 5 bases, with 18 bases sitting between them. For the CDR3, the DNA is TGTGCCAGCAGTTTACGTGGCCGTGGCCCTGGGACTGAAGCTTTCTTT. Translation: CASSLRGRGPGTEAFF. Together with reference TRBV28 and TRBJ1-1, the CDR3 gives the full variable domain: DVKVTQSSRYLVKRTGEKVFLECVQDMDHENMFWYRQDPGLGLRLIYFSYDVKMKEKGDIPEGYSVSREKKERFSLILESASTNQTSMYLCASSLRGRGPGTEAFFGQGTRLTVV.

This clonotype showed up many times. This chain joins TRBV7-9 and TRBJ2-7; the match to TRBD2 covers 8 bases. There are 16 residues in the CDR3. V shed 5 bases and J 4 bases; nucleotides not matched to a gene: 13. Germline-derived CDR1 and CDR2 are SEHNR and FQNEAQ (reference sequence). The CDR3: CASSPGGVMTIYEQYF. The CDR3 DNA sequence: TGTGCCAGCAGCCCCGGGGGGGTAATGACTATATACGAGCAGTACTTC.

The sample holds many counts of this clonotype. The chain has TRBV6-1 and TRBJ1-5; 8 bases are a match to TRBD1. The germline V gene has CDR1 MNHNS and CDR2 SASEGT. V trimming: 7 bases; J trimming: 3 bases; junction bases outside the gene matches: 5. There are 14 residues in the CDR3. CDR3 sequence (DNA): TGTGCCAGCAACGACAGGGGTAACAATCAGCCCCAGCATTTT. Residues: CASNDRGNNQPQHF.

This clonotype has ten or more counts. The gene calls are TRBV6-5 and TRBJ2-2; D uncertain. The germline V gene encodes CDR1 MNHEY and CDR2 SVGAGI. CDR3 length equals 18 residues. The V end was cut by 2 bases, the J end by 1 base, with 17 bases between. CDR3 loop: CASSYMFRLQRNTGELFF. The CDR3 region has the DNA TGTGCCAGCAGTTACATGTTCCGGTTGCAAAGGAACACCGGGGAGCTGTTTTTT.

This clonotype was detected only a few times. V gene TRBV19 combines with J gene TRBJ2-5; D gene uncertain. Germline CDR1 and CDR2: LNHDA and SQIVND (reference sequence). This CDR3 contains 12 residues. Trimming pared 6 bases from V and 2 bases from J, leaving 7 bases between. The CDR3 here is CASSANQETQYF. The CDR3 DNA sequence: TGTGCCAGTAGCGCGAATCAAGAGACCCAGTACTTC.

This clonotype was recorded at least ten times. CDR3 coding DNA: TGTGCCAGCAGCTTAGACGGTCGTCTATGGGGCCAGAACACTGAAGCTTTCTTT. Amino acid sequence: CASSLDGRLWGQNTEAFF. The chain couples TRBV7-8 to TRBJ1-1; a possible D gene is TRBD1 (5 bases). Germline V CDR1 and CDR2: SGHVS, FQNEAQ. Trimming removed 1 base from V and 1 base from J, with 19 bases in between. The CDR3 length is 18 residues.

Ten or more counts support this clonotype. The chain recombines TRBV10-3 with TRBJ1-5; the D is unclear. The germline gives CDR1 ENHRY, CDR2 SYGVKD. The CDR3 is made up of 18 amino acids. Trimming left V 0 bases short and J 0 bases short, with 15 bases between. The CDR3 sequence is CAISESGQDPNSNQPQHF. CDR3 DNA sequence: TGTGCCATCAGTGAGTCTGGGCAGGACCCTAATAGCAATCAGCCCCAGCATTTT.

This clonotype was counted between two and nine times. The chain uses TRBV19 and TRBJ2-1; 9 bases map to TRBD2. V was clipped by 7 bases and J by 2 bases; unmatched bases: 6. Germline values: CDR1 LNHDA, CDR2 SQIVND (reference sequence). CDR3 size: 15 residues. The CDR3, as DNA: TGTGCCAGTACCATTAGCGGGAGTACCTACAATGAGCAGTTCTTC. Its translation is CASTISGSTYNEQFF.

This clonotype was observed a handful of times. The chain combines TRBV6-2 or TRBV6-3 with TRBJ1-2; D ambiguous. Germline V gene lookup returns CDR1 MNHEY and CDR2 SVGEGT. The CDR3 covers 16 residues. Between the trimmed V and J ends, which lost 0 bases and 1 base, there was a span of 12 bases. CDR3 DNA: TGTGCCAGCAGTTACTCTTTCGGGGAACTTAACTATGGCTACACCTTC. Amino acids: CASSYSFGELNYGYTF.

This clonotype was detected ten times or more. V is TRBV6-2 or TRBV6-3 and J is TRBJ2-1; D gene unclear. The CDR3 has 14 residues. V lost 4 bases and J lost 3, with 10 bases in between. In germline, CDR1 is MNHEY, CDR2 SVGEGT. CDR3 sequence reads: CASSSPSNYNEQFF. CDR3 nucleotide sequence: TGTGCCAGCAGTTCACCCTCCAACTACAATGAGCAGTTCTTC.